This T cell receptor beta chain was obtained from a study of cytomegalovirus exposure and HLA in healthy donors (dated by TCRdb to about 2017). For the wider study: According to an earlier analysis of around 600 of the donors, roughly 180 million T cells yielded 120 million or so unique TCR beta sequences and about 300 Gb of sequence data. Donor age, sex, ethnicity and CMV serostatus were collected together with the repertoire data. An earlier analysis of around 580 of the donors used high-throughput TCR beta sequencing to judge whether each TCR beta V gene segment behaved as functional or pseudogenic. A later analysis re-examined previously published TCR beta repertoires from roughly 650 donors and added high-resolution HLA genotyping to investigate patterns of TCR occurrence. An early release that covered some 630 HLA-typed donors contained about 300 gigabases of sequencing data and roughly 84 million unique TCR sequences. Besides the first cohort of around 700 subjects, a separate validation cohort made up of around 120 different subjects was used. HLA typing covered class I and class II loci at four-digit resolution. Typing coverage differed by locus: A, B, C, DRB1 and DQB1 were typed in about 620-640 donors, DQA1 in about 560, DPA1 in 600 to 610, and DPB1 in roughly 450. The study combined high-throughput TCR immunosequencing, statistical association of individual TCRs with disease status, and machine learning to predict cytomegalovirus infection status. Rather than drawing on any new phenotypic data, the later analysis identified candidate immune exposures from TCR beta sequences and the way those sequences occurred across donors. Across around 400 genotyped donors of the cohort, an average of approximately 240,000 unique TCR beta nucleotide sequences per donor were sequenced, and roughly a sixth of those sequences were non-productive. Five DR-DQ haplotypes were treated as single units for association and clustering because of strong linkage in the cohort. The study was designed to test whether signatures of past pathogen exposure could be identified by cataloging public T cell receptors. Using immunosequencing, the study profiled T cell repertoires from some 670 subjects and related those repertoires to cytomegalovirus serostatus. Of the 398 genotyped donors, roughly 80% fell in the genetic ancestry cluster associated with self-reported Caucasian donors. A later genetic analysis took genome-wide SNP genotypes for about 60% of the roughly 670 donors and used that subset as a discovery cohort. Every repertoire in the discovery cohort had been generated on one and the same sequencing platform. Overall study outcomes, separate from this receptor: Three of the identified cytomegalovirus-associated TCR beta chains were confirmed in vitro to be specific for cytomegalovirus antigens. Because counts were too low, about 18 rarely observed V segments, including chromosome 9 orphons, were excluded from the earlier analysis of under 650 of the donors. According to a later analysis, parvovirus B19, influenza, CMV and Epstein-Barr virus appeared linked to several top co-occurrence clusters. Because the 87-base-pair reads could not distinguish some IMGT-functional V segments, including TRBV6-2 and TRBV6-3, those segments were excluded. Compared with the 666-donor mean, donors in an Asian-associated ancestry cluster had fewer N-insertions in productive TCRs, according to a later genetic analysis. Correlated functional status among segregating V segments might reflect linkage disequilibrium, but an unknown experimental factor could not be ruled out. According to a later analysis, TCR association rates differed among HLA loci, with DRB1 alleles showing the most associated TCRs and HLA-C alleles showing the fewest. Compared with equally common non-associated chains, HLA-associated TCR beta chains in a later analysis were more clonally expanded and had lower generation probabilities. CMV serostatus was the only immune exposure information available for the cohort. An association between a missense DCLRE1C variant and V-gene and J-gene trimming of TCR beta chains was found in a later genetic analysis and replicated in an independent cohort. It was suggested by the authors that the approach could potentially be generalized to other disease states and immunological phenotypes. In a later analysis, most CMV-associated TCR beta chains were found to appear HLA-restricted, with HLA associations seemingly driven largely by CMV exposure. Assigning TCR associations to individual alleles was difficult when HLA alleles, especially DR and DQ, strongly co-occurred. In an earlier analysis of approximately 600 of the donors, most TCR beta V segments were observed in productive rearrangements about 87% or about 30% of the time, broadly matching IMGT annotations. Across donors, most TCR sequences were observed very rarely, whereas some public TCRs were present in many individuals. In the study, 150 to 200 TCR beta chains were listed as associated with cytomegalovirus. In this cohort, only TCR beta chains were sequenced, and detectable features were limited by the absence of alpha or paired-chain data. Presence/absence analyses assumed roughly uniform sequencing depth across donors, an assumption that may not hold. HLA typing was unavailable for some donors at each locus, so association tests used only the typed subset. A further reported finding was that TCR beta sequences accurately predicted the HLA-A and HLA-B alleles for most subjects in the first cohort. The classifier was reported to diagnose cytomegalovirus status with high specificity and sensitivity in both the original and validation cohorts. A group of highly shared sequence variants was considered likely to be a technical artifact of the sequencing pipeline. A later analysis associated about 17,000 TCR beta sequences with specific HLA alleles at a false discovery rate of 0.05.

The cohort comprised 666 healthy bone marrow donors. Cohort members were all nominally healthy when sampled, although unrecorded immune exposures were likely present. The donor was CMV seronegative and belonged to the group of 350 or so seronegative cohort members. A peripheral blood sample was collected from each donor, and TCR beta sequencing was performed on peripheral blood mononuclear cells. The Qiagen DNeasy Blood Extraction Kit was used to extract genomic DNA from the blood cell samples. The method behind the library was the immunoSEQ multiplex PCR assay. The multiplex PCR relied on a mix of 60 forward primers for TCR Vbeta segments and 13 reverse primers for TCR Jbeta segments. Amplification of the CDR3 region of rearranged TCR beta genes was performed with a multiplex PCR assay on genomic DNA. The Illumina HiSeq System was used to sequence the amplified TCR beta libraries as 87-base-pair reads. The paper's data handling went like this. A later analysis counted about 80 million unique TCR beta chains across the 666 repertoires, and around 9.9 million of these chains were shared by at least two donors. A nearest-neighbor algorithm error-corrected the raw reads and collapsed the reads into unique sequences, merging closely related sequences to remove PCR and sequencing errors. V, D and J gene segments were assigned by aligning CDR3 sequences to IMGT reference sequences. Each retained sequence needed at least a six-nucleotide match to both a V gene segment and a J gene segment. A rearrangement was called productive if the CDR3 had no stop codons and remained in frame with V and J, and every other rearrangement was called non-productive. Following IMGT convention, CDR3 was defined as the stretch from the second conserved V-encoded cysteine up to the conserved J-encoded phenylalanine. The earlier analysis of fewer than 750 of the donors excluded sequences that lacked an unambiguous match to a single V gene segment. In an earlier analysis of 450 to 700 of the donors, V segments were called functional above 56.7% productive rearrangements and were called segregating when the between-donor standard deviation exceeded 5%. A statistical classification framework was built for diagnosing cytomegalovirus status from the catalog of TCR beta chain sequences. V and J gene assignment, in a later analysis, came from comparing TCR nucleotide sequences with IMGT/GENE-DB human TR gene sequences. The TCRdist pipeline was used in a later analysis to assign CDR3 sequences and most-parsimonious VDJ recombination scenarios. In a later analysis, every TCR beta chain was defined by the combination of its CDR3 amino acid sequence and its V-gene family, and reads without a unique V-gene family were dropped. In a later analysis, a few hundred highly shared, low-generation-probability nucleotide sequences were removed to address suspected cross-contamination and a sequencing artifact. In a later analysis, a clonal expansion index for each public chain was calculated from normalized within-repertoire ranks of inferred template counts. In a later analysis, generation probabilities were computed using a VDJ recombination model fitted to out-of-frame rearrangements, and the results were checked against IGoR. In a later analysis, TCR-TCR, TCR-HLA and TCR-CMV co-occurrence was scored with hypergeometric tests, and a repertoire-size bias correction was applied to TCR pairs. A later analysis estimated false discovery rates by permuting HLA or CMV assignments 20 times. In a later analysis, co-occurring TCRs were grouped with DBSCAN, and TCRdist sequence similarity was added when clustering was performed within HLA-allele-positive subsets. Co-occurrence clustering excluded repertoires with fewer than 30,000 or more than 120,000 public chains, plus five with anomalous nucleotide sharing. TCRdb took over this immuneACCESS table, retaining in-frame rearrangements with V and J assigned. Such tables are incomplete; in checked studies, under half of the missing clones stem from an unresolved V gene, and the remainder is unexplained. That table supplies the V and J calls and clone size; D and trimming were determined from the DNA. The table for this sample lists around 210,000 clones; more than 75% of them were counted only once. The ten most abundant clones make up 2.7% of the sample.

As regards this clone: Its antigen specificity is not known. No base qualities exist here, and no much larger clone lies one base off it.

Including the terminal cysteine and phenylalanine, the CDR3 comprises 16 residues. Just the 48-base CDR3 DNA is kept, in frame starting at base 1. Trimming at the junction amounts to 4 bases on V and 0 bases on J, and the germline ends lie 13 bases apart. CDR1 and CDR2, per the germline V gene (reference sequence), are SEHNR and FQNEAQ. This receptor chain uses TRBV7-9 and TRBJ2-1; TRBD2 is perhaps the D gene, given 6 matching bases. The sequence derives from a woman in her thirties or forties in good health and CMV-seronegative. Specimen: PBMCs. The CDR3 protein: CASSSNRESSYNEQFF. The nucleotides read TGTGCCAGCAGCTCTAATCGGGAGAGCTCCTACAATGAGCAGTTCTTC. Joined to the reference TRBV7-9 and TRBJ2-1 proteins, this CDR3 gives the full variable domain: DTGVSQNPRHKITKRGQNVTFRCDPISEHNRLYWYRQTLGQGPEFLTYFQNEAQLEKSRLLSDRFSAERPKGSFSTLEIQRTEQGDSAMYLCASSSNRESSYNEQFFGPGTRLTVL.